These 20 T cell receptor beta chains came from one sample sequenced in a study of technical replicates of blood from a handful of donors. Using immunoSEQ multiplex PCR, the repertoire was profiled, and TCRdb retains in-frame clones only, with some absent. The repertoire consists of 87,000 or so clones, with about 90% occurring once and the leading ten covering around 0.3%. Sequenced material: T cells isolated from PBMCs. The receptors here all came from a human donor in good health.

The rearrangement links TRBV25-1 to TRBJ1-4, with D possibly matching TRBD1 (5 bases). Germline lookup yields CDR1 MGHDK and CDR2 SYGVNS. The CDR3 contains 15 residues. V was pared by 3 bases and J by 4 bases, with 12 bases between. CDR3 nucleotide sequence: TGTGCCAGCAGTGATTGGGGGGGGAATAATGAAAAACTGTTTTTT. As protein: CASSDWGGNNEKLFF.

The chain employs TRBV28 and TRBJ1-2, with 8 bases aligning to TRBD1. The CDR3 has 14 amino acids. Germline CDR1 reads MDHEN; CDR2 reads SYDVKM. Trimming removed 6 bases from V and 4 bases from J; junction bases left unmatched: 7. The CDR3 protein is CASRENRGSYGYTF. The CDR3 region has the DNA TGTGCCAGCAGAGAAAACAGGGGGAGCTATGGCTACACCTTC.

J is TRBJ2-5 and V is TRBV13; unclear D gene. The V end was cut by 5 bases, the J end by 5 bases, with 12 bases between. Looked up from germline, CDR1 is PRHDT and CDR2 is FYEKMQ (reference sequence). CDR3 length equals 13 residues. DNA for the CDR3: TGTGCCAGCAGCCTTTCAAGCTGGGAGACCCAGTACTTC. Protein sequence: CASSLSSWETQYF.

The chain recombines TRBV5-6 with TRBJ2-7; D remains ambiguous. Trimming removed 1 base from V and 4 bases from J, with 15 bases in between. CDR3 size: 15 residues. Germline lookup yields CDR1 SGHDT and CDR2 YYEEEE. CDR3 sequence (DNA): TGTGCCAGCAGCTTGTTGGTGGGCCGTCTTTACGAGCAGTACTTC. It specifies CASSLLVGRLYEQYF. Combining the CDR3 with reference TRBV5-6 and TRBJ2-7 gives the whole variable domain DAGVTQSPTHLIKTRGQQVTLRCSPKSGHDTVSWYQQALGQGPQFIFQYYEEEERQRGNFPDRFSGHQFPNYSSELNVNALLLGDSALYLCASSLLVGRLYEQYFGPGTRLTVT.

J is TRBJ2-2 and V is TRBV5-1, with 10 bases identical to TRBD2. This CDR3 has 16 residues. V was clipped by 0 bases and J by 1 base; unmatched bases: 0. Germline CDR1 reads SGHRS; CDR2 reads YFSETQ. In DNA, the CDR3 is TGCGCCAGCAGCTTGGCTAGCGGGGGGAACACCGGGGAGCTGTTTTTT. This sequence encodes CASSLASGGNTGELFF.

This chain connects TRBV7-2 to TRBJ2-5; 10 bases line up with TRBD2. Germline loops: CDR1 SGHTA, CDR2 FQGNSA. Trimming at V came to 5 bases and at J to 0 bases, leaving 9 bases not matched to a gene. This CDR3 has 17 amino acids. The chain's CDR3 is CASSQLTSGIYQETQYF. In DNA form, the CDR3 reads TGTGCCAGCAGCCAACTCACTAGCGGGATCTACCAAGAGACCCAGTACTTC.

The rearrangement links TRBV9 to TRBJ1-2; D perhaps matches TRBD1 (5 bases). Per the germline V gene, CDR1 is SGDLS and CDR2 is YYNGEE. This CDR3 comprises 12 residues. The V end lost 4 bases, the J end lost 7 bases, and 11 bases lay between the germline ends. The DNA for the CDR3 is TGTGCCAGCAGCCCGGACGGGGGTGGCTACACCTTC. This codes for CASSPDGGGYTF. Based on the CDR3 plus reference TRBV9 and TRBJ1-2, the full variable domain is DSGVTQTPKHLITATGQRVTLRCSPRSGDLSVYWYQQSLDQGLQFLIQYYNGEERAKGNILERFSAQQFPDLHSELNLSSLELGDSALYFCASSPDGGGYTFGSGTRLTVV.

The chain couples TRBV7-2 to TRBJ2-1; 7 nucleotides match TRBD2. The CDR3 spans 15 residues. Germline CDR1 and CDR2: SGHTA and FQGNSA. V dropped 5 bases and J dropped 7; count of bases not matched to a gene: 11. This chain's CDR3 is CASSRLYGRENEQFF. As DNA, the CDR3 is TGTGCCAGCAGCCGCTTATATGGGAGGGAAAATGAGCAGTTCTTC. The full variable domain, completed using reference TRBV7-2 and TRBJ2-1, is GAGVSQSPSNKVTEKGKDVELRCDPISGHTALYWYRQSLGQGLEFLIYFQGNSAPDKSGLPSDRFSAERTGGSVSTLTIQRTQQEDSAVYLCASSRLYGRENEQFFGPGTRLTVL.

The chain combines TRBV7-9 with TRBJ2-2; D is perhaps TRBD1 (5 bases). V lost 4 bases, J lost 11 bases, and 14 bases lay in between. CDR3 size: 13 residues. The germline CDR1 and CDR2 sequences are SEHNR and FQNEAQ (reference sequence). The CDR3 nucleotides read TGTGCCAGCAGCTCGACAGTAATCGGAGAGCTGTTTTTT. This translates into CASSSTVIGELFF.

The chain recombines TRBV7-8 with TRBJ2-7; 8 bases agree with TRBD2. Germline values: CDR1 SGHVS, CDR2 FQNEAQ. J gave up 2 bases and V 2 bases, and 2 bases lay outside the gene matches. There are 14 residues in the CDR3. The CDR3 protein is CASSLTGGAYEQYF. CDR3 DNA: TGTGCCAGCAGCTTAACGGGAGGGGCCTACGAGCAGTACTTC.

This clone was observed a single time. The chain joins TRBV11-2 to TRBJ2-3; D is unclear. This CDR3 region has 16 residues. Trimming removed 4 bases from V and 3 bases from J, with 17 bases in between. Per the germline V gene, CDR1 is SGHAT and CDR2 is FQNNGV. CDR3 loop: CASSSGSLWATDTQYF. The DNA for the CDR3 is TGTGCCAGCAGCTCAGGATCCCTGTGGGCGACAGATACGCAGTATTTT.

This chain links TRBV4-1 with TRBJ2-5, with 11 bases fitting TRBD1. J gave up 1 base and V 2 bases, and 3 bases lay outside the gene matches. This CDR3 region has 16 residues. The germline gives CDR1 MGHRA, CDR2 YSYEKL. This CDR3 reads CASSQRDRGIQETQYF. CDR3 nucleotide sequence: TGCGCCAGCAGCCAAAGGGACAGGGGGATCCAAGAGACCCAGTACTTC.

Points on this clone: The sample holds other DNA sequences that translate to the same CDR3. This chain's CDR3 is CASSPGGQGLYEQYF. Written as DNA, the CDR3 is TGTGCCAGCTCACCGGGGGGACAGGGACTCTACGAGCAGTACTTC. The V gene is TRBV18, the J gene TRBJ2-7; 9 nucleotides match TRBD1. Germline trimming cut 3 bases from V and 3 bases from J; bases unmatched to any gene: 6. Looked up from germline, CDR1 is KGHSH and CDR2 is LQKENI. CDR3 length: 15 residues.

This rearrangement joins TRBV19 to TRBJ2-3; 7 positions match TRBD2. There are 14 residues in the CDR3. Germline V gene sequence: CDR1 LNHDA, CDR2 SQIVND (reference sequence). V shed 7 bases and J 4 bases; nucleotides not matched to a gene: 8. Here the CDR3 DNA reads TGTGCCAGTACGGCGGGAGCAAAGCCAGATACGCAGTATTTT. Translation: CASTAGAKPDTQYF.

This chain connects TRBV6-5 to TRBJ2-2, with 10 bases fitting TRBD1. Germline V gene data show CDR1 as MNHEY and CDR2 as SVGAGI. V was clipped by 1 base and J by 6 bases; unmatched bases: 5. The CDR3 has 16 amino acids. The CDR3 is CASSYLPGQGPGELFF. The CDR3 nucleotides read TGTGCCAGCAGTTACTTACCGGGACAGGGGCCCGGGGAGCTGTTTTTT.

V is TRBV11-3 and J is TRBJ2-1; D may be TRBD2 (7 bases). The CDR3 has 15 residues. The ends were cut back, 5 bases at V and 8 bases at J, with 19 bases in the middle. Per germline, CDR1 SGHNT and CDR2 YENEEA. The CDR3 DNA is TGTGCCAGCAGCCGAAAGTGGGGGGGCGCGGATGAGCAGTTCTTC. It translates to CASSRKWGGADEQFF.

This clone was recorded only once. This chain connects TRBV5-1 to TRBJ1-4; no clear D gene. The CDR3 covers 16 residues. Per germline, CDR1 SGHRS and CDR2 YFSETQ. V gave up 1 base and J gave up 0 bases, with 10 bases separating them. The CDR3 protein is CASSLSVIATNEKLFF. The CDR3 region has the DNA TGCGCCAGCAGCTTGTCAGTAATTGCAACTAATGAAAAACTGTTTTTT. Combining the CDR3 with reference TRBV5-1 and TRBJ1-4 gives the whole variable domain KAGVTQTPRYLIKTRGQQVTLSCSPISGHRSVSWYQQTPGQGLQFLFEYFSETQRNKGNFPGRFSGRQFSNSRSEMNVSTLELGDSALYLCASSLSVIATNEKLFFGSGTQLSVL.

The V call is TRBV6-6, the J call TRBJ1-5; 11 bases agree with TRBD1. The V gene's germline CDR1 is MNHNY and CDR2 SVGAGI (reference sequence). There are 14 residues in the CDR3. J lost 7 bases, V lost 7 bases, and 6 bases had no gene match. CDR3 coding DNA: TGTGCCAGCACCGGACAGGGGGCGAGACAGCCCCAGCATTTT. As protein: CASTGQGARQPQHF.

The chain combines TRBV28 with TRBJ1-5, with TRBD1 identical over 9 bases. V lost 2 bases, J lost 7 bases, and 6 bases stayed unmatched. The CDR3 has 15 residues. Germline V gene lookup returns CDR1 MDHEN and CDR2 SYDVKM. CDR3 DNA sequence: TGTGCCAGCAGTTTAGCACAGGGGGCGAAGCAGCCCCAGCATTTT. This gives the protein CASSLAQGAKQPQHF.

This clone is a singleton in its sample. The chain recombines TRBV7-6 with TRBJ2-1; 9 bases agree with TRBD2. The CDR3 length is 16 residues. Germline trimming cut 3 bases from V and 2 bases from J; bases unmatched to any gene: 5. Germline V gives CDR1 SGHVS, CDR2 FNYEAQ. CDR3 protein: CASSLNSGSPYNEQFF. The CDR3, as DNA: TGTGCCAGCAGCTTGAATAGCGGGAGCCCCTACAATGAGCAGTTCTTC.